This T cell receptor (beta chain) was found in a study of cytomegalovirus exposure and HLA in healthy donors. Amplification used 60 Vbeta primers and 13 Jbeta primers. Repertoires were generated with immunoSEQ multiplex PCR, while TCRdb's copy carries only in-frame clones and drops some. The data contain a few hundred thousand clones, roughly 80% of them seen just once; the ten biggest clones take up roughly 0.3%. The study's findings and limits: Association of a missense DCLRE1C variant with TCR beta V- and J-gene trimming was reported in a later analysis.

The CDR3 totals 16 residues. The J segment lost 5 bases and the V segment lost 7 bases, leaving 13 bases of the junction unmatched. Germline CDR1 and CDR2: MDHEN and SYDVKM. Notes on this clone: The antigen remains unidentified.

The sample comprised PBMCs. The TCR was taken from a girl aged 2-15 years in good health and CMV-seronegative. The chain employs TRBV28 and TRBJ2-3, with 9 bases fitting TRBD2. The CDR3 region is CASNERAGGPLDTQYF. For the CDR3, the DNA is TGTGCCAGCAACGAACGGGCGGGAGGGCCTTTAGATACGCAGTATTTT.